This T cell receptor (beta chain) was identified during a study of T cells in Graves' hyperthyroidism and ophthalmopathy. Whole-study context: The blood sample was taken at first diagnosis, before treatment began.

The source material, RNA transcripts, was used to amplify TCR beta CDR3 regions. Primed by the HTBI set, a first-round RT-PCR was run on the TCR CDR3. TCRdb redid the calling of the multiplex PCR reads with MiXCR, one entry per CDR3 protein. The sample shows roughly 100,000 distinct CDR3 sequences, approximately 48% of them seen only once. Graves' hyperthyroidism without ophthalmopathy progression within 18 months was termed stable. This clonotype was detected a few times. A read error may explain this, as a much larger clone is one base away. The CDR3 contains 16 residues. The germline V gene encodes CDR1 SEHNR and CDR2 FQNEAQ (reference sequence). The trim removed 5 bases at V and 1 base at J, leaving 8 bases unmatched.

Sequences were obtained from blood. The chain links TRBV7-9 to TRBJ2-5; 9 positions match TRBD1. The receptor was derived from a man aged 35 to 55 with Graves' hyperthyroidism. The DNA for the CDR3 is TGTGCCAGCAGCCTCTCGGGGACAGGGCTCCAAGAGACCCAGTACTTC. It is translated as CASSLSGTGLQETQYF.